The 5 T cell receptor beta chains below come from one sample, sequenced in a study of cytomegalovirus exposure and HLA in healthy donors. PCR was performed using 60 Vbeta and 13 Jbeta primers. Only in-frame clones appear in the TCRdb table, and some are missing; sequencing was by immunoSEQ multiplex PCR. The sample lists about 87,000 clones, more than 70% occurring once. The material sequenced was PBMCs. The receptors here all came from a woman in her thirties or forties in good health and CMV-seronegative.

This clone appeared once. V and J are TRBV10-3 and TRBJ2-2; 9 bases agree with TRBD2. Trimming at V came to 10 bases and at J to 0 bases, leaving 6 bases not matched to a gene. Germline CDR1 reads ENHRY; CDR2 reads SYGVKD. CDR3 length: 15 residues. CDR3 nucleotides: TGTGCCACGCAGGGACTAGCATCGAACACCGGGGAGCTGTTTTTT. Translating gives CATQGLASNTGELFF.

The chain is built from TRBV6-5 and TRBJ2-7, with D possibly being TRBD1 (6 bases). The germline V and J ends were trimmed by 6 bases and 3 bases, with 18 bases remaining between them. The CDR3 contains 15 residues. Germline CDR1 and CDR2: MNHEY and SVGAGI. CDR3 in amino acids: CASRAWTDRHYEQYF. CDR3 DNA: TGTGCCAGCAGAGCTTGGACAGATAGACACTACGAGCAGTACTTC.

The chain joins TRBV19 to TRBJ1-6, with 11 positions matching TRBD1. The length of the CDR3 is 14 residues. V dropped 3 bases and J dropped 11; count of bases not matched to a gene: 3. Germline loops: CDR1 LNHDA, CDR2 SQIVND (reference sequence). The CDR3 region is CASSIRDRGTPLHF. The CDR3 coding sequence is TGTGCCAGTAGTATCAGGGACAGGGGGACACCCCTCCACTTT.

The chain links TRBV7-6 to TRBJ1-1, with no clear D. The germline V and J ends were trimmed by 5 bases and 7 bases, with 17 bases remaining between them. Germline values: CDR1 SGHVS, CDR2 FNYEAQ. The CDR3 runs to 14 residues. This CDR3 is CASSPGSDALEAFF. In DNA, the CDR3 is TGTGCCAGCAGCCCTGGGAGTGACGCCCTTGAAGCTTTCTTT.

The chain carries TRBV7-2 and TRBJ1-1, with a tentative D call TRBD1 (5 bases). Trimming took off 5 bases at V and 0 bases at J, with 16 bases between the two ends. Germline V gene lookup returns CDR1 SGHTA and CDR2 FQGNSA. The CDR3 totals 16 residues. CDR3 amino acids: CASSLRQSVMNTEAFF. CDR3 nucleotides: TGTGCCAGCAGCCTACGACAGTCCGTAATGAACACTGAAGCTTTCTTT.